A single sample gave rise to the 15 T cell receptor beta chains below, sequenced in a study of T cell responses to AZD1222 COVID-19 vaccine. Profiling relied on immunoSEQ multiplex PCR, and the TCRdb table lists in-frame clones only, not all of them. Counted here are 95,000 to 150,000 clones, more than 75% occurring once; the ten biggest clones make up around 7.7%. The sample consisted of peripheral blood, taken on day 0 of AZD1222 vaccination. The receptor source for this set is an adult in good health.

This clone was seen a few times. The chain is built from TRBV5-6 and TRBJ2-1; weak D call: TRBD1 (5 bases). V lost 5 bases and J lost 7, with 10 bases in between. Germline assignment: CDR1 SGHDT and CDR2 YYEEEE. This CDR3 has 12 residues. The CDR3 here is CASRLPGNEQFF. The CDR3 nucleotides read TGTGCCAGCAGGCTGCCAGGGAATGAGCAGTTCTTC.

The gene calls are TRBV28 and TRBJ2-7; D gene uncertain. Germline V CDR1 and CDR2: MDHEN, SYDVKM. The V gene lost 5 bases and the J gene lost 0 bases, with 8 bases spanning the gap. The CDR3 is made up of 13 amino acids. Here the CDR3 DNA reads TGTGCCAGCAGTCGGCCACTCTCCTACGAGCAGTACTTC. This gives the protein CASSRPLSYEQYF.

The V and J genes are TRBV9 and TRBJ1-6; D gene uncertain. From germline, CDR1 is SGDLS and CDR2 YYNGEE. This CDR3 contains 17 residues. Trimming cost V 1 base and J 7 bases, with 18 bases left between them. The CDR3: CASSVRRVKGLNSPLHF. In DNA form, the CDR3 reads TGTGCCAGCAGCGTAAGACGAGTGAAGGGTCTCAATTCACCCCTCCACTTT. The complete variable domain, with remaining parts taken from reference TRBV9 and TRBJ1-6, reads DSGVTQTPKHLITATGQRVTLRCSPRSGDLSVYWYQQSLDQGLQFLIQYYNGEERAKGNILERFSAQQFPDLHSELNLSSLELGDSALYFCASSVRRVKGLNSPLHFGNGTRLTVT.

The CDR3 sequence: CASHPMGGGSYEQYF. The CDR3 DNA sequence: TGTGCCAGCCACCCGATGGGGGGAGGATCCTACGAGCAGTACTTC. The chain employs TRBV27 and TRBJ2-7; tentatively, D is TRBD2 (6 bases). Trimming took off 8 bases at V and 1 base at J, with 18 bases between the two ends. CDR3 length equals 15 residues. Germline CDR1 is MNHEY and CDR2 is SMNVEV (reference sequence).

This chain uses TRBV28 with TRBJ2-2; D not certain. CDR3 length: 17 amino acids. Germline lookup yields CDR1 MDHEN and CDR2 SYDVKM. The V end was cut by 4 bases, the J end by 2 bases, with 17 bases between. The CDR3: CASSSYQQWINTGELFF. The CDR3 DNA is TGTGCCAGCAGTTCGTATCAACAATGGATCAACACCGGGGAGCTGTTTTTT.

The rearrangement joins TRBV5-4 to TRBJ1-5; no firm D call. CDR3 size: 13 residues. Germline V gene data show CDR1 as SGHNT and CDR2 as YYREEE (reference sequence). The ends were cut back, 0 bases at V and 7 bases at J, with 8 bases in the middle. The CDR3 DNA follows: TGTGCCAGCAGCTTGGCGGGATCCCAGCCCCAGCATTTT. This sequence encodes CASSLAGSQPQHF.

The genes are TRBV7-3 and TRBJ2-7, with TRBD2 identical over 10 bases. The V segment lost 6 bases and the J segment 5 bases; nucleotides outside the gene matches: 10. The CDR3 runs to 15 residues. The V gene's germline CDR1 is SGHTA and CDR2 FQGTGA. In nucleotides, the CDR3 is TGTGCCAGCAGTTTAGGAGCGGGAGGGCCTCACGAGCAGTACTTC. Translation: CASSLGAGGPHEQYF.

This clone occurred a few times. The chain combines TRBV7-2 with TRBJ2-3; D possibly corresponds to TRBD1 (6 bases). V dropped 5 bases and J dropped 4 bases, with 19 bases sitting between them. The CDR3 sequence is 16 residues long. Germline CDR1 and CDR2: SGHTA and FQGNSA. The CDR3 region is CASSPRTGFPPDTQYF. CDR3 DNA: TGTGCCAGCAGCCCCCGAACAGGGTTTCCTCCAGATACGCAGTATTTT.

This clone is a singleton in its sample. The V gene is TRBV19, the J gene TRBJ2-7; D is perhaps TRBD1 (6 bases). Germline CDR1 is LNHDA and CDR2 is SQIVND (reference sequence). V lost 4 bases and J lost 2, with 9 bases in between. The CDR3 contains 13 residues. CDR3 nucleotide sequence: TGTGCCAGTAGTAGGCAGGGGACCTACGAGCAGTACTTC. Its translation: CASSRQGTYEQYF.

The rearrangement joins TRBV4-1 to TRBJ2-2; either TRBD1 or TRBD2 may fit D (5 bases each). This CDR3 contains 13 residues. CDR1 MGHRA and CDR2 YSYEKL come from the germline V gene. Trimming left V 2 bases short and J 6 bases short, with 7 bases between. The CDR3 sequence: CASSQRGAGELFF. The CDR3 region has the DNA TGCGCCAGCAGCCAACGAGGGGCCGGGGAGCTGTTTTTT.

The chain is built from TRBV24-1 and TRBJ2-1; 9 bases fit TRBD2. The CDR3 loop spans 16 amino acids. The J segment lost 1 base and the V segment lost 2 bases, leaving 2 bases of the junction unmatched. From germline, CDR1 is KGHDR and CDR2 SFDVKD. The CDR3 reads CATSDSLAGSYNEQFF. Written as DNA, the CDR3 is TGTGCCACCAGTGATTCCCTAGCGGGGTCCTACAATGAGCAGTTCTTC.

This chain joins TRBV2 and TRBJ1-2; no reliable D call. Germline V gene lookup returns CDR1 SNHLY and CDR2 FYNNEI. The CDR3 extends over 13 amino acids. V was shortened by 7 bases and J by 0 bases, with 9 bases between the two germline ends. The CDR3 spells CASKIGTNYGYTF. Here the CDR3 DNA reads TGTGCCAGCAAGATTGGGACTAACTATGGCTACACCTTC.

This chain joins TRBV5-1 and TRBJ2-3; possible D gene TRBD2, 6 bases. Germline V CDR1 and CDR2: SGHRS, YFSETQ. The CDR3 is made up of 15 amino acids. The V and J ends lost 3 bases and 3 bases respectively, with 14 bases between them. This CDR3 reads CASSSGGAETDTQYF. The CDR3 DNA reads TGCGCCAGCAGCTCTGGAGGGGCGGAAACAGATACGCAGTATTTT.

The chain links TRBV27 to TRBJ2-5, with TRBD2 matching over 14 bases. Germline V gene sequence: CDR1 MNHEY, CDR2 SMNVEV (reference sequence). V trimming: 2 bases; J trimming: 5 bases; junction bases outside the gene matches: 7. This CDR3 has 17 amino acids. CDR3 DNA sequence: TGTGCCAGCAGTTTAGCCCGGACTAGCGGGGGGCGGGAGACCCAGTACTTC. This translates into CASSLARTSGGRETQYF.

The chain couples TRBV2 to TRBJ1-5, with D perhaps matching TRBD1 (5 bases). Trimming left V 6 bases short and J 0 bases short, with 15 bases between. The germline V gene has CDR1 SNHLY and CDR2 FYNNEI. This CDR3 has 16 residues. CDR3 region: CASSGGEWYSNQPQHF. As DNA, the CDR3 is TGTGCCAGCAGCGGGGGGGAATGGTATAGCAATCAGCCCCAGCATTTT.